This record concerns one T cell receptor beta chain sequence. Per the authors' pipeline: Amplification with reference gene primers provided the estimates of nucleated cell counts. Sequencing used immunoSEQ multiplex PCR; TCRdb keeps in-frame clones, though not all of them. That table gives V, J and clone size, and the DNA gave D and trimming. The table lists some 170,000 clones, about 79% of them singletons. Trimming left V 0 bases short and J 4 bases short, with 13 bases between. CDR3 length: 15 residues. Germline values: CDR1 SGHNT, CDR2 YYREEE (reference sequence). These data come from a study of blood T cell repertoires in COVID-19. Study as a whole: Nucleic acid was either cDNA or gDNA, and it came from T cells, B-cell-depleted T cells, or PBMCs.

Ages ranged from roughly 18 to 100 years, with residence in around 24 US areas. The sequencing input was PBMCs or T cells enriched from blood (not recorded which). The chain links TRBV5-4 to TRBJ1-2, with D maybe TRBD1 (5 bases). The TCR comes from a man aged 50-60 years who had recovered from COVID-19. CDR3 in DNA: TGTGCCAGCAGCTTGGAAGGGGCGCGGAGCTATGGCTACACCTTC. It yields the protein CASSLEGARSYGYTF.